This section outlines one TCR beta chain sequence together with its context. The antigen is unknown. This sample is drawn from a study of T-cell memory formation after mild COVID-19. TCRdb analysed the 5' RACE reads with MiXCR anew, one entry per CDR3 protein. The table lists about 390,000 distinct CDR3 sequences, 16% of them singletons. General study findings and limits: Within pre-infection memory, some responding clones were found, suggesting cross-reactive memory joined. Contracting clones from day 15 to 85 had balanced CD4/CD8; later expanders favoured CD4+.

This CDR3 is built from 15 residues. CDR1 and CDR2 from the germline V gene are SGHRS and YFSETQ. Trimming at V came to 0 bases and at J to 6 bases, leaving 5 bases not matched to a gene. This TCR was recovered from a man between 18 and 29 years old who had mild COVID-19 (a few samples of this study predate the infection). Cell type and time point are not known. The specimen sequenced was PBMCs or a T cell subset sorted from them (not recorded which). The J gene is TRBJ1-3, the V gene TRBV5-1; 8 nucleotides line up with TRBD1. The CDR3 loop is CASSLDGDRTNTIYF. CDR3 in DNA: TGCGCCAGCAGCTTGGATGGGGACAGGACAAACACCATATATTTT.